The entry below describes one T cell receptor (beta chain). No antigen is known for it. This entry is derived from a study of CD8 T cells in ankylosing spondylitis. Study-wide results and caveats: Reportedly, significant enrichment of disease-linked clones occurred in matched ankylosing spondylitis synovial fluid. Seemingly characteristic of ankylosing spondylitis blood was a TCR beta motif consisting of about 8 highly homologous variants. A CD8+ phenotype characterized the disease-linked clones, which were relatively rare in peripheral blood.

Libraries for TCR beta were made by quantitative 5'-RACE with molecular barcodes. A single record per CDR3 protein comes from TCRdb applying MiXCR to the 5' RACE reads. The sample contains a few hundred thousand distinct CDR3 sequences, 20% to 25% of which appear only once. The clonotype was recovered from a male donor with ankylosing spondylitis. Sequenced: blood, either unsorted or a sorted T cell fraction (not recorded which).

The CDR3 DNA reads TGTGCCAGCAGCCAAGGACTAGCGGCACAAGAGACCCAGTACTTC. Translation gives CASSQGLAAQETQYF. V gene TRBV3-1 combines with J gene TRBJ2-5; TRBD2 aligns across 9 bases. The CDR3 has 15 residues. Germline lookup yields CDR1 LGHDT and CDR2 YNNKEL (reference sequence). V was clipped by 1 base and J by 2 bases; unmatched bases: 2.